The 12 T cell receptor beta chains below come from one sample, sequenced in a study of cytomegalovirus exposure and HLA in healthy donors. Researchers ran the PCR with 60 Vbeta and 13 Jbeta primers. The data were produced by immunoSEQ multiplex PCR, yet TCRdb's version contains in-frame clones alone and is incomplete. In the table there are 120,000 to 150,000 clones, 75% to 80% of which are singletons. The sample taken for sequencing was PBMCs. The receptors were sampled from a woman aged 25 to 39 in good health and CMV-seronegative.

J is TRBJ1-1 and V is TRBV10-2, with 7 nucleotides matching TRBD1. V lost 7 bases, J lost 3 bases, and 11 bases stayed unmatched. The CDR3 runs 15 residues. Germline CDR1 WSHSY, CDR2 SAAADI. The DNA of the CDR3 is TGCGCCAGCAAAGACGGACAGGTGGGGGACACTGAAGCTTTCTTT. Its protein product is CASKDGQVGDTEAFF.

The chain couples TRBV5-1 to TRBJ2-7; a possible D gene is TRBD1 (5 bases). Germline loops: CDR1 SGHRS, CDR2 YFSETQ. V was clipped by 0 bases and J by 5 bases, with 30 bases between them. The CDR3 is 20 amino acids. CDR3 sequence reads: CASSLGARGPFFLALNEQYF. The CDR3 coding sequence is TGCGCCAGCAGCTTGGGAGCAAGGGGCCCCTTTTTTTTAGCCCTAAACGAGCAGTACTTC.

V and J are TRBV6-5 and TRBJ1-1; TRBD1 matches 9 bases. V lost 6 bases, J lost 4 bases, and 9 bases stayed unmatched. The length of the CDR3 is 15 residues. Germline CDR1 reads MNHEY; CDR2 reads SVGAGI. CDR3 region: CASRPTTGGGTEAFF. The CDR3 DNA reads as TGTGCCAGCAGGCCAACCACAGGGGGCGGCACTGAAGCTTTCTTT.

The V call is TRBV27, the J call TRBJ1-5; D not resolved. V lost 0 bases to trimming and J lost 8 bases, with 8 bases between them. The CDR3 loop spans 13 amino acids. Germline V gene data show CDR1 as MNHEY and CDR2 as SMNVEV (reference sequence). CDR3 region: CASSLSTGKPQHF. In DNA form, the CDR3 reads TGTGCCAGCAGTTTATCCACGGGAAAGCCCCAGCATTTT.

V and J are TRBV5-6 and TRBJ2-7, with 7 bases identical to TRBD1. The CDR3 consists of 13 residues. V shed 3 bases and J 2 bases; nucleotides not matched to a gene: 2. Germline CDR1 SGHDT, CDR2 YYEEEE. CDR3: CASSWDRTYEQYF. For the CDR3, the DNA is TGTGCCAGCAGCTGGGACAGAACCTACGAGCAGTACTTC.

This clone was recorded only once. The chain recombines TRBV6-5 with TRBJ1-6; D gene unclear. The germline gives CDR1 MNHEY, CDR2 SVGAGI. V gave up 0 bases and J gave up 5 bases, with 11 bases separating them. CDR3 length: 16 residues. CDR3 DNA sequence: TGTGCCAGCAGTTACTCTTACACCACAGATAATTCACCCCTCCACTTT. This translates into CASSYSYTTDNSPLHF.

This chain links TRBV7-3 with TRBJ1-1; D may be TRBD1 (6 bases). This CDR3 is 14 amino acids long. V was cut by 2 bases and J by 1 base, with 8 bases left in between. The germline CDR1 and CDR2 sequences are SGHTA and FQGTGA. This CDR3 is CASSLGTQNTEAFF. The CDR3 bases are TGTGCCAGCAGCTTAGGGACACAGAACACTGAAGCTTTCTTT.

In DNA form, the CDR3 reads TGTGCCAGCAGTCGGACAGGGTTGAACCAGCCCCAGCATTTT. Translating gives CASSRTGLNQPQHF. The chain couples TRBV6-1 to TRBJ1-5; 8 bases are shared with TRBD1. CDR3 length: 14 amino acids. V was pared by 5 bases and J by 7 bases, with 7 bases of the junction left unmatched. Looked up from germline, CDR1 is MNHNS and CDR2 is SASEGT.

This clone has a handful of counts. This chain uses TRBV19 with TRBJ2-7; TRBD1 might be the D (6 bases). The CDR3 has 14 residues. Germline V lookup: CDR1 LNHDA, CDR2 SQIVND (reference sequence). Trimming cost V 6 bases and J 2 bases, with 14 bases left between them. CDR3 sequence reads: CASSTKTGTYEQYF. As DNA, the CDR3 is TGTGCCAGTAGCACCAAAACAGGGACCTACGAGCAGTACTTC.

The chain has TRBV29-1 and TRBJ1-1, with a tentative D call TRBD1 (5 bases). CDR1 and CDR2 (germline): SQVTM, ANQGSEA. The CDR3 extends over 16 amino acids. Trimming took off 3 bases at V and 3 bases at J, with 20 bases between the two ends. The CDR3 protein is CSVDILVRGRYTEAFF. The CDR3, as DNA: TGCAGCGTTGATATCCTTGTTAGGGGCAGGTACACTGAAGCTTTCTTT.

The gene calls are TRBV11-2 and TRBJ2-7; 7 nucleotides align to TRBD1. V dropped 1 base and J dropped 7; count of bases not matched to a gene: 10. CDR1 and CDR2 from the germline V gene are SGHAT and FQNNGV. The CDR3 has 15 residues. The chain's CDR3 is CASSLVRGQLGEQYF. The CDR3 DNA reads TGTGCCAGCAGCTTAGTAAGGGGGCAACTGGGAGAGCAGTACTTC.

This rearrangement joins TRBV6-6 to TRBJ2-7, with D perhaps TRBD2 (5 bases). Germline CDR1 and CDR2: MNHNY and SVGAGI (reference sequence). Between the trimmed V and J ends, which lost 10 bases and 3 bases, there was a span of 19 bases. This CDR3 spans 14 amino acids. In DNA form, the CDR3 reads TGTGCCATATGGAAGGGTCCGGGGTACTACGAGCAGTACTTC. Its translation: CAIWKGPGYYEQYF.